There are many counts of the clone carrying this T cell receptor (beta chain). The antigen remains undetermined. This sample's TCRbeta library carried unique molecular identifier barcodes. Each CDR3 protein gets one entry after TCRdb re-called the PCR reads with MiXCR. The sample consists of some 300,000 distinct CDR3 sequences, around 7.1% of them appearing once. The data stem from a study of T-cell reconstitution after alpha-beta-depleted transplantation in children. Germline CDR1 is DFQATT and CDR2 is SNEGSKA (reference sequence). The length of the CDR3 is 15 residues. J lost 8 bases, V lost 3 bases, and 9 bases had no gene match. Study-wide points: After transplant, high TCRbeta diversity at day 60 in some patients arose from surviving recipient T cells and thymic progenitors. Hyperexpanded clones declined; after one year, newly produced T cells mostly supplied diversity. In patients about two months after transplant, alpha-beta T cells reportedly arose from several hundred expanded graft clones.

This TCR derives from a female patient aged 2-10 years who had a stem cell transplant for Fanconi anemia, so the T cells may come from the graft donor. V and J are TRBV20-1 and TRBJ2-1; 11 bases are a match to TRBD1. The material was peripheral blood, obtained 360 days after TCRalphabeta/CD19-depleted stem cell transplant. CDR3 region: CSASRGTGGGDEQFF. DNA for the CDR3: TGCAGTGCTAGTCGGGGGACAGGGGGGGGAGATGAGCAGTTCTTC.